Sequencing of this TCR beta chain was carried out in a study of CD8+CD57+ T cells in acquired aplastic anemia. Previously, flow cytometry had revealed CD8+CD57+ cell expansion in the patients chosen for sequencing. Germline V gene data show CDR1 as SEHNR and CDR2 as FQNEAQ (reference sequence). This CDR3 is built from 12 residues. The V end was cut by 3 bases, the J end by 3 bases, with 5 bases between. Genomic DNA was employed as the template in profiling TCR beta VDJ and CDR3. TCRdb fed the reads into MiXCR, producing one record per CDR3 protein. The sample records around 290,000 distinct CDR3 sequences, under 60% being singletons.

This sequence joins TRBV7-9 and TRBJ1-1; D ambiguous. This TCR was recovered from a human donor with aplastic anemia. Specimen: sorted CD4+, CD8+, or CD8+CD57+ T cells (not recorded which) from PBMCs. The CDR3 region is CASSFPDTEAFF. CDR3 nucleotide sequence: TGTGCCAGCAGCTTCCCGGACACTGAAGCTTTCTTT.